A selection of T cell receptor beta chains follows, all from one sample in a study of blood T cells in healthy people across ages. TCRdb re-derived calls from the 5' RACE reads in MiXCR, one entry per CDR3 protein. The table lists 750,000 to 850,000 distinct CDR3 sequences, 20% to 25% of them singletons. These same records also appear under a second study, on T cells of mothers and their children.

Sequencing was carried out using blood. Every receptor here comes from a boy aged 5-17 years in good health. Each CDR3 is given with its conserved first and last residue. Fields, in order: V gene, D gene, J gene, clone size, CDR3 protein, CDR3 DNA. D genes are given only for firm matches. Size values are once, few and many counts, or a class for expanded clones, and some rows have none.

TRBV20-1	-	TRBJ1-1	few	CSARVVGRGKNTEAFF	TGCAGTGCTAGGGTCGTCGGTAGGGGTAAGAACACTGAAGCTTTCTTT
TRBV21-1	-	TRBJ2-7	few	CASSSHSTESSYEQYF	TGTGCCAGCAGCTCCCATTCGACAGAGAGCTCCTACGAGCAGTACTTC
TRBV29-1	-	TRBJ2-5	few	CSGRTWGETQYF	TGCAGCGGCCGCACATGGGGAGAGACCCAGTACTTC
TRBV28	-	TRBJ2-5	many	CASSSAGTMWTGETQYF	TGTGCCAGCAGTTCCGCAGGAACCATGTGGACGGGAGAGACCCAGTACTTC
TRBV12-3/TRBV12-4	-	TRBJ1-1	-	CASRYWNTEAFF	TGTGCCAGCAGGTACTGGAACACTGAAGCTTTCTTT
TRBV28	-	TRBJ2-7	few	CASTLPGLTAGEQYF	TGTGCCAGCACCCTCCCCGGACTTACCGCGGGCGAGCAGTACTTC
TRBV30	TRBD1	TRBJ1-2	many	CAWTKDTQGDTF	TGTGCCTGGACCAAGGACACTCAGGGGGACACCTTC
TRBV4-3	-	TRBJ2-7	few	CASSPWVTDSSYEQCF	TGCGCCAGCAGCCCCTGGGTTACTGATAGCTCCTACGAGCAGTGCTTC
TRBV7-2	TRBD2	TRBJ2-3	once	CASSLASSSGRNTQYF	TGTGCCAGCAGCTTAGCATCGTCTAGCGGGAGGAATACGCAGTATTTT
TRBV6-1	-	TRBJ1-5	-	CASSRGGPRSNQPQHF	TGTGCCAGCAGCCGGGGTGGGCCGAGGAGCAATCAGCCCCAGCATTTT
TRBV3-1	-	TRBJ2-3	-	CASSFNGGDTQYF	TGTGCCAGCAGCTTCAACGGCGGGGATACGCAGTATTTT
TRBV7-9	-	TRBJ2-1	-	CTSSSLAGKSSYNEQFF	TGTACCAGCAGCTCCCTTGCAGGGAAAAGCTCCTACAATGAGCAGTTCTTC
TRBV18	-	TRBJ2-5	-	CASSPMDKQETQYF	TGTGCCAGCTCCCCCATGGACAAACAAGAGACCCAGTACTTC
TRBV20-1	-	TRBJ2-3	-	CSASLDQASTRRLTSTDTQYF	TGCAGTGCTAGTTTGGACCAAGCTAGTACGAGAAGACTCACTAGCACAGATACGCAGTATTTT
TRBV29-1	-	TRBJ2-7	few	CSVDVGGSYEQYF	TGCAGCGTTGATGTCGGGGGATCCTACGAGCAGTACTTC
TRBV29-1	-	TRBJ1-1	few	CSVEVPRRRNTEAFF	TGCAGCGTTGAAGTTCCTAGACGGAGGAACACTGAAGCTTTCTTT
TRBV20-1	TRBD1	TRBJ2-1	many	CSARDRDRSYNEQFF	TGCAGTGCTAGGGACCGGGACAGAAGTTACAATGAGCAGTTCTTC
TRBV29-1	-	TRBJ2-7	many	CSVGNRDIGNEQYF	TGCAGCGTTGGCAATCGGGACATTGGGAACGAGCAGTACTTC
TRBV7-6	-	TRBJ1-5	-	CASSPSTVNNQPQHF	TGTGCCAGCAGCCCCTCGACAGTTAACAATCAGCCCCAGCATTTT
TRBV12-3/TRBV12-4	-	TRBJ1-2	few	CASSPLDGTYGYTF	TGTGCCAGCAGTCCTTTGGACGGGACCTATGGCTACACCTTC
TRBV18	-	TRBJ1-4	few	CASSPGHNEKLFF	TGTGCCAGCTCACCGGGACATAATGAAAAACTGTTTTTT
TRBV5-5	-	TRBJ2-2	-	CASSIGGQANTGELFF	TGTGCCAGCAGCATAGGGGGGCAGGCGAACACCGGGGAGCTGTTTTTT
TRBV18	-	TRBJ2-6	-	CASSPQPVYPLMVSGANVLTF	TGTGCCAGCTCACCCCAGCCGGTTTACCCTTTAATGGTCTCTGGGGCCAACGTCCTGACTTTC
TRBV11-2	TRBD2	TRBJ2-1	once	CASSTWGLAGGNEQFF	TGTGCCAGCAGCACCTGGGGACTAGCGGGAGGCAATGAGCAGTTCTTC
TRBV15	TRBD1	TRBJ2-5	-	CATSGFARTGSWETQYF	TGTGCCACCAGCGGATTCGCCCGGACAGGGTCATGGGAGACCCAGTACTTC
TRBV28	-	TRBJ2-2	-	CASGPLRFSGELFF	TGTGCCAGCGGCCCGTTACGGTTCTCCGGGGAGCTGTTTTTT
TRBV28	TRBD2	TRBJ2-3	-	CASSLGWSAGDVTDTQYF	TGTGCCAGCAGTTTGGGGTGGTCCGCGGGAGATGTCACAGATACGCAGTATTTT
TRBV20-1	-	TRBJ2-3	-	CSASYAQAADTQYF	TGCAGTGCTAGTTATGCTCAAGCGGCGGATACGCAGTATTTT
TRBV7-8	TRBD1	TRBJ2-7	few	CASTLLAGGSEQYF	TGTGCCAGCACCCTACTTGCAGGGGGAAGCGAGCAGTACTTC
TRBV12-3/TRBV12-4	TRBD1	TRBJ1-3	-	CASSFMYYRGQGNTIYF	TGTGCCAGCAGTTTCATGTATTACAGGGGGCAGGGAAACACCATATATTTT
TRBV6-5	-	TRBJ2-7	few	CASSGALSYEQYF	TGTGCCAGCAGCGGGGCCCTCTCCTACGAGCAGTACTTC
TRBV5-4	-	TRBJ2-4	-	CASSLQGSWIQCF	TGTGCCAGCAGCTTGCAAGGGAGTTGGATTCAGTGCTTC
TRBV5-1	-	TRBJ2-5	few	CASSRTQGNQQYF	TGCGCCAGCAGCCGAACGCAGGGTAATCAGCAGTACTTC
TRBV11-2	TRBD2	TRBJ2-3	few	CASSLGRGGNTDTQYF	TGTGCCAGCAGCTTAGGGCGGGGGGGGAACACAGATACGCAGTATTTT
TRBV7-2	TRBD1	TRBJ1-2	many	CASSPRDSANYGYTF	TGTGCCAGCAGCCCTAGGGACAGTGCTAACTATGGCTACACCTTC
TRBV4-3	-	TRBJ2-5	few	CASSQVQGKETQYF	TGCGCCAGCAGCCAAGTACAGGGAAAGGAGACCCAGTACTTC
TRBV9	-	TRBJ2-2	-	CASSSRGAVNTGELFF	TGTGCCAGCAGCTCAAGAGGAGCGGTGAACACCGGGGAGCTGTTTTTT
TRBV4-3	-	TRBJ1-4	once	CASSQEPGDTNEKLFF	TGCGCCAGCAGCCAAGAGCCAGGGGATACTAATGAAAAACTGTTTTTT
TRBV11-2	TRBD2	TRBJ2-3	few	CASSILAGGAADTQYF	TGTGCCAGCAGCATCCTAGCGGGGGGGGCCGCAGATACGCAGTATTTT
TRBV20-1	TRBD1	TRBJ2-1	-	CSADVRDRRYNEQFF	TGCAGTGCAGACGTCCGGGACAGGAGGTACAATGAGCAGTTCTTC
TRBV7-9	-	TRBJ2-2	-	CASSGGATNTGELFF	TGTGCCAGCAGCGGCGGGGCAACGAACACCGGGGAGCTGTTTTTT
TRBV20-1	-	TRBJ2-2	-	CSARGALTGELFF	TGCAGTGCTAGGGGTGCGCTTACCGGGGAGCTGTTTTTT
TRBV20-1	TRBD1	TRBJ2-5	few	CSATQDRGAQTQYF	TGCAGTGCAACCCAAGACAGGGGAGCCCAGACCCAGTACTTC
TRBV7-9	-	TRBJ2-5	few	CASSSEMPGTLRKTQYF	TGTGCCAGCAGCTCCGAAATGCCCGGGACTTTAAGGAAGACCCAGTACTTC
TRBV28	-	TRBJ2-3	-	CASRKSGADTQYF	TGTGCCAGCAGAAAAAGCGGAGCAGATACGCAGTATTTT
TRBV6-5	-	TRBJ2-7	-	CASSSDSPTPYEQYF	TGTGCCAGCAGTTCCGACTCGCCCACCCCATACGAGCAGTACTTC
TRBV6-5	-	TRBJ1-3	many	CASSRQGSGNTIYF	TGCGCCAGCAGCCGGCAGGGATCTGGAAACACCATATATTTT